This T cell receptor beta chain was found in a study of T-cell reconstitution after alpha-beta-depleted transplantation in children. Unique molecular identifiers were incorporated into the prepared TCRbeta library. TCRdb re-analysed the PCR reads in MiXCR, keeping a single row per CDR3 protein. The sample consists of nearly 550,000 distinct CDR3 sequences, roughly 18% of them appearing once. Germline lookup yields CDR1 DFQATT and CDR2 SNEGSKA (reference sequence). Trimming cost V 3 bases and J 2 bases, with 12 bases left between them. The CDR3 totals 14 residues. The source is a human donor who donated a stem cell graft to a child with acute lymphoblastic leukemia. The sequencing used PBMCs from the stem cell graft donor, collected from the stem cell graft. The chain carries TRBV20-1 and TRBJ2-3; D unclear. CDR3 DNA: TGCAGTGCTAGTTCCAGAATATTCACAGATACGCAGTATTTT. Translated: CSASSRIFTDTQYF.